Shown below are 23 T cell receptor beta chains from a single sample sequenced in a study of CD8+ T cells in alopecia areata. Treatment meaning: oral pan-JAK inhibitor, 5-10 mg twice daily. After isolation, RNA underwent reverse transcription to generate cDNA as the sequencing template. Sequenced by immunoSEQ multiplex PCR; TCRdb stores in-frame clones only, minus some. In the table there are 270,000 or so clones, over 45% of which are singletons. The sample was CD4+ T cells sorted from blood, taken at week 24, from a patient treated with tofacitinib. These receptors all come from a human donor with alopecia areata.

The rearrangement uses TRBV5-1 and TRBJ1-2, with 7 bases that match TRBD1. This CDR3 contains 15 residues. Germline trimming cut 7 bases from V and 10 bases from J; bases unmatched to any gene: 19. Germline CDR1 and CDR2: SGHRS and YFSETQ. The CDR3 is CASRGTPDRALLYTF. In DNA form, the CDR3 reads TGCGCCAGCCGGGGAACCCCTGACAGGGCGCTCCTCTACACCTTC.

This clone was seen just once. The J gene is TRBJ2-7, the V gene TRBV2, with TRBD2 matching over 10 bases. Trimming removed 4 bases from V and 7 bases from J; junction bases left unmatched: 7. The germline V gene has CDR1 SNHLY and CDR2 FYNNEI. The CDR3 runs to 14 residues. The CDR3, as DNA: TGTGCCAGCAGTGGGCTAGCGGGGGTGAGGGAGCAGTACTTC. Protein product: CASSGLAGVREQYF.

This chain uses TRBV4-2 with TRBJ2-5, with a possible D match to TRBD2 (5 bases). The V end was cut by 0 bases, the J end by 3 bases, with 17 bases between. Germline values: CDR1 LGHNA, CDR2 YNFKEQ. This CDR3 comprises 17 residues. In nucleotides, the CDR3 is TGTGCCAGCAGCCAAGATGGCGGCCCCCCGAGGGAAGAGACCCAGTACTTC. This encodes CASSQDGGPPREETQYF.

This clone has a handful of counts. The CDR3 sequence is CASGLEGQTEAFF. Here the CDR3 DNA reads TGCGCCAGCGGTTTAGAGGGACAAACTGAAGCTTTCTTT. The chain has TRBV5-1 and TRBJ1-1; TRBD1 might be the D (6 bases). V was clipped by 7 bases and J by 5 bases, with 15 bases between them. This CDR3 is built from 13 residues. Germline values: CDR1 SGHRS, CDR2 YFSETQ.

This clone was seen a few times. The CDR3 region has the DNA TGTGCCAGCAGCCCCGACTCGTTTCGGGGAGATACGCAGTATTTT. Its protein is CASSPDSFRGDTQYF. This sequence joins TRBV6-5 and TRBJ2-3, with a possible D match to TRBD2 (5 bases). V lost 6 bases, J lost 5 bases, and 18 bases lay in between. Germline-derived CDR1 and CDR2 are MNHEY and SVGAGI. The CDR3 is 15 amino acids.

A single count supports this clone. The chain employs TRBV6-1 and TRBJ2-1; 7 positions match TRBD1. The CDR3 spans 15 residues. With 6 bases clipped from V and 4 bases from J, the junction kept 9 bases outside the gene matches. Germline values: CDR1 MNHNS, CDR2 SASEGT. In nucleotides, the CDR3 is TGTGCCAGCAGGCGACAGGGAGTGAGTTACAATGAGCAGTTCTTC. This translates into CASRRQGVSYNEQFF.

This clone was counted once. The chain is built from TRBV25-1 and TRBJ1-3, with D maybe TRBD1 (5 bases). CDR1 is MGHDK and CDR2 is SYGVNS in the germline V gene. V was cut by 4 bases and J by 0 bases, with 10 bases left in between. The CDR3 extends over 15 amino acids. The CDR3 loop is CASSGDRGSGNTIYF. CDR3 bases: TGTGCCAGCAGTGGGGACCGTGGCTCTGGAAACACCATATATTTT.

The CDR3 coding sequence is TGTGCCAGCAGTGAGGTTGTCGTCACCGGGGAGCTGTTTTTT. This translates into CASSEVVVTGELFF. The chain carries TRBV2 and TRBJ2-2, with no clear D. The CDR3 is 14 amino acids. The germline V gene encodes CDR1 SNHLY and CDR2 FYNNEI. V dropped 3 bases and J dropped 4 bases, with 9 bases sitting between them.

This rearrangement joins TRBV2 to TRBJ2-3; the match to TRBD2 covers 7 bases. This CDR3 spans 16 amino acids. The V segment lost 1 base and the J segment 6 bases; nucleotides outside the gene matches: 10. Germline lookup yields CDR1 SNHLY and CDR2 FYNNEI. The CDR3 sequence is CASSEDLGLGRDTQYF. The CDR3 coding sequence is TGTGCCAGCAGTGAAGACCTCGGACTCGGGAGGGATACGCAGTATTTT.

The chain couples TRBV28 to TRBJ2-5, with 9 bases lining up with TRBD1. The germline gives CDR1 MDHEN, CDR2 SYDVKM. V trimming: 7 bases; J trimming: 4 bases; junction bases outside the gene matches: 10. CDR3 length equals 15 residues. The CDR3, as DNA: TGTGCCAGCACTATGTTTACAGGGGGCTTAGAGACCCAGTACTTC. Its protein product is CASTMFTGGLETQYF.

This chain uses TRBV6-5 with TRBJ1-2; D is ambiguous. Per the germline V gene, CDR1 is MNHEY and CDR2 is SVGAGI. There are 15 residues in the CDR3. Trimming removed 0 bases at V and 4 bases at J, with 12 bases between. CDR3 amino acids: CASSYSWQRLYGYTF. CDR3 nucleotide sequence: TGTGCCAGCAGTTACTCTTGGCAGCGTCTCTATGGCTACACCTTC.

This clone appeared a single time. The chain is built from TRBV14 and TRBJ2-1, with a weak D call TRBD2 (6 bases). CDR3 length equals 12 residues. CDR1 is SGHDN, CDR2 FVKESK, per germline. V lost 0 bases, J lost 12 bases, and 9 bases lay in between. The CDR3 protein is CASSQDRRGQFF. In nucleotides, the CDR3 is TGTGCCAGCAGCCAAGATAGGAGGGGGCAGTTCTTC. Together with reference TRBV14 and TRBJ2-1, the CDR3 gives the full variable domain: EAGVTQFPSHSVIEKGQTVTLRCDPISGHDNLYWYRRVMGKEIKFLLHFVKESKQDESGMPNNRFLAERTGGTYSTLKVQPAELEDSGVYFCASSQDRRGQFFGPGTRLTVL.

The chain links TRBV30 to TRBJ1-6, with 10 bases that match TRBD1. CDR1 GTSNPN and CDR2 SVGIG come from the germline V gene (reference sequence). V was pared by 8 bases and J by 7 bases, with 5 bases of the junction left unmatched. CDR3 length: 13 amino acids. The CDR3, as DNA: TGTGCCACCTCGGGACAGGGGAATTCACCCCTCCACTTT. It is translated as CATSGQGNSPLHF.

Only one count was recorded for this clone. V gene TRBV7-9 combines with J gene TRBJ2-2; 11 nucleotides line up with TRBD2. CDR1 SEHNR and CDR2 FQNEAQ come from the germline V gene (reference sequence). The V gene end was trimmed by 5 bases and the J gene end by 4 bases; junction bases not matched to a gene: 9. The CDR3 is made up of 17 amino acids. The CDR3 protein is CASSPRPSGGPTGELFF. The CDR3 coding sequence is TGTGCCAGCAGCCCGAGGCCTAGCGGGGGGCCCACCGGGGAGCTGTTTTTT.

The V gene is TRBV7-8, the J gene TRBJ1-2; D is perhaps TRBD1 (6 bases). Between the trimmed V and J ends, which lost 4 bases and 2 bases, there was a span of 11 bases. CDR3 size: 14 residues. CDR1 SGHVS and CDR2 FQNEAQ come from the germline V gene. The CDR3 reads CASSYDRRNYGYTF. DNA of the CDR3: TGTGCCAGCAGCTATGACAGGCGAAACTATGGCTACACCTTC.

The V gene is TRBV7-9, the J gene TRBJ2-5, with D unresolved. The V end lost 3 bases, the J end lost 0 bases, and 8 bases lay between the germline ends. The germline gives CDR1 SEHNR, CDR2 FQNEAQ (reference sequence). The CDR3 consists of 14 residues. This CDR3 is CASSLSTDQETQYF. DNA for the CDR3: TGTGCCAGCAGCTTGTCCACGGACCAAGAGACCCAGTACTTC.

This rearrangement joins TRBV30 to TRBJ2-5; no clear D gene. This CDR3 has 12 amino acids. The ends were cut back, 3 bases at V and 1 base at J, with 6 bases in the middle. Germline V gene data show CDR1 as GTSNPN and CDR2 as SVGIG (reference sequence). The CDR3 sequence is CAWSVTQETQYF. Written as DNA, the CDR3 is TGTGCCTGGAGCGTGACCCAAGAGACCCAGTACTTC.

The V and J genes are TRBV15 and TRBJ1-2; D remains unclear. CDR3 length equals 12 residues. The ends were cut back, 1 base at V and 7 bases at J, with 7 bases in the middle. Germline CDR1 reads LNHNV; CDR2 reads YYDKDF (reference sequence). The CDR3: CATSRVTGGYTF. CDR3 coding DNA: TGTGCCACCAGCAGAGTGACGGGTGGCTACACCTTC.

V usage is TRBV5-6 and J usage is TRBJ2-3; D is undetermined. Looked up from germline, CDR1 is SGHDT and CDR2 is YYEEEE. This CDR3 contains 15 residues. With 5 bases removed from V and 0 bases from J, the gap between germline ends came to 13 bases. CDR3 coding DNA: TGTGCCAGCAGAGCTCGGCGGCTTAGCACAGATACGCAGTATTTT. Amino acids: CASRARRLSTDTQYF.

A few counts support this clone. At one of its ends the junction is not consistent with the germline gene, which may arise from a read error. The chain uses TRBV7-7 and TRBJ2-3, with 11 bases matching TRBD2. In germline, CDR1 is SSHAT, CDR2 FNYEAQ (reference sequence). The length of the CDR3 is 15 residues. In DNA, the CDR3 is TGTGCTAGCAGCTTAGAAGGACTAGCGGGAGATACGCAGTATTTT. This translates into CASSLEGLAGDTQYF.

V and J are TRBV30 and TRBJ2-5; possible D gene TRBD1, 5 bases. V was clipped by 0 bases and J by 4 bases, with 12 bases between them. CDR3 length: 14 amino acids. Germline V gene sequence: CDR1 GTSNPN, CDR2 SVGIG (reference sequence). DNA for the CDR3: TGTGCCTGGAGTGTCATCAGGGATAGAGAGACCCAGTACTTC. It encodes CAWSVIRDRETQYF.

The table lists this clone with a few counts. V and J are TRBV4-3 and TRBJ2-7; no clear D gene. The CDR3 has 15 residues. Trimming removed 0 bases at V and 5 bases at J, with 14 bases between. CDR1 is LGHNA, CDR2 YSLEER, per germline. Here the CDR3 reads CASSQDRAFPNEQYF. In nucleotides, the CDR3 is TGCGCCAGCAGCCAAGATAGGGCTTTCCCCAACGAGCAGTACTTC.

The chain is built from TRBV29-1 and TRBJ1-1; 7 positions agree with TRBD1. Germline V gene data show CDR1 as SQVTM and CDR2 as ANQGSEA. V gave up 3 bases and J gave up 2 bases; unmatched junction bases: 6. The length of the CDR3 is 14 residues. The CDR3 loop reads CSVETGLLNTEAFF. The CDR3 coding sequence is TGCAGCGTTGAGACAGGGCTCCTCAACACTGAAGCTTTCTTT.